This T cell receptor (beta chain) stems from a study of blood T cells in healthy people across ages. CDR1 and CDR2 from the germline V gene are SGHTA and FQGTGA. The CDR3 sequence is 11 residues long. Study results and caveats: More naive CD4+ cells and higher diversity were found in long-lived than in aged donors. CMV status of donors was not determined, possibly confounding expanded clonotype changes.

Alongside a J-beta primer mix, a sample-barcoded 5' primer served in a second PCR lasting roughly 7 to 12 cycles. TCRdb re-called the 5' RACE reads through MiXCR, storing one row per CDR3 protein. The repertoire holds some 320,000 distinct CDR3 sequences, roughly 29% seen once, with 25% to 35% in the top ten. With regard to this clonotype: What it recognizes is unknown. The junction and the germline gene differ at one end; a read error may be behind it.

The receptor's source is a woman between 65 and 79 years old in good health. The sequenced sample was blood. The gene calls are TRBV7-3 and TRBJ2-2; D may be TRBD2 (5 bases). The CDR3 here is CASSNSGELSF. DNA of the CDR3: TGTGCCAGCAGCAATTCTGGGGAGCTGTCTTTT.